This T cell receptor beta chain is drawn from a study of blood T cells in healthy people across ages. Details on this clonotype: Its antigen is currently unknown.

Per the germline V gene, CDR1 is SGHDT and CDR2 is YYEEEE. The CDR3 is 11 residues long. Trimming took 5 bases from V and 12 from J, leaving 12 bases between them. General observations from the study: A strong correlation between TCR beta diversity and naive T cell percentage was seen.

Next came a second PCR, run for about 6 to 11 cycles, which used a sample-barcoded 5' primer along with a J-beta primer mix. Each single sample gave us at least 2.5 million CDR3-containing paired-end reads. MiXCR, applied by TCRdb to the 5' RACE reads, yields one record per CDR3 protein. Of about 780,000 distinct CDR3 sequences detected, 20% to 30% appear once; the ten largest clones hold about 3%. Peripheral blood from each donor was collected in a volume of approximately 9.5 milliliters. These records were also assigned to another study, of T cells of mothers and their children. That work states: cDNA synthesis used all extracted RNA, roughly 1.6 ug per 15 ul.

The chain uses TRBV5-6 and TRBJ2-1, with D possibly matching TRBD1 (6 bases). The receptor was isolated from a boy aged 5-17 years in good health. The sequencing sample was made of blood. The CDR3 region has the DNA TGTGCCAGCAGTTTAGGGACATGGCAGTTCTTC. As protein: CASSLGTWQFF.